This T cell receptor beta chain is from a study of blood T cell repertoires in COVID-19. As for the study in general: PBMCs, B-cell-depleted T cells, or T cells were the source of the cDNA or gDNA that made up the material.

Trimming removed 5 bases at V and 0 bases at J, with 17 bases between. CDR1 is SGHTA, CDR2 FQGTGA, per germline. This CDR3 contains 18 residues. The method was immunoSEQ multiplex PCR; TCRdb's version includes in-frame clones alone and lacks a portion of them. The table lists 40,000 to 50,000 clones, 89% of them singletons. This clonotype was obtained from a middle-aged man with active COVID-19. Sample: peripheral blood. The rearrangement uses TRBV7-3 and TRBJ2-6; D unresolved. The CDR3 is CASSPGSVLLSGANVLTF. CDR3 coding DNA: TGTGCCAGCAGCCCAGGAAGTGTCCTACTCTCTGGGGCCAACGTCCTGACTTTC.